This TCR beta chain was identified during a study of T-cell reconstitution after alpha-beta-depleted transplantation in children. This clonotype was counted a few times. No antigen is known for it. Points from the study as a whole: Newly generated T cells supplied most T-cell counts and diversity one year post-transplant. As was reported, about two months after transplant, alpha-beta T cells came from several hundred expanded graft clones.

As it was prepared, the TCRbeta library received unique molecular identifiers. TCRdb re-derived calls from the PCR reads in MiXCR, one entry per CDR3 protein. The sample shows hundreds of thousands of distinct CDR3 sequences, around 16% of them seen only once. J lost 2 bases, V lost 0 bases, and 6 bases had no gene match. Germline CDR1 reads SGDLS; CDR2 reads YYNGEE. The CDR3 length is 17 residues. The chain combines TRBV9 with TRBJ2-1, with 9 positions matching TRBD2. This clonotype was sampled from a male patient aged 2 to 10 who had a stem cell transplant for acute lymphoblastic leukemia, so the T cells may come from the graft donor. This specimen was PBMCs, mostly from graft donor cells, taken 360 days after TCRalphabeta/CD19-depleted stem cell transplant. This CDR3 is CASSVGWLAGTYNEQFF. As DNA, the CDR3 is TGTGCCAGCAGCGTAGGATGGCTAGCGGGAACCTACAATGAGCAGTTCTTC.